This T cell receptor beta chain was recovered during a study of shared clonotypes between healthy human individuals (dated by TCRdb to about 2020). Turning to the overall study: A few men and two women, aged 18 to 49 years, made up the cohort. To estimate repertoire size and how much clonotypes are shared between individuals, the study performed deep sequencing of blood TCR repertoires from a few healthy adults. To increase sequencing depth and limit assay-specific biases, TCR repertoire library preparation and sequencing were carried out by different laboratories using diverse techniques. Per donor, leukapheresis produced somewhere between about 0.85 and 9.5 billion PBMCs. General conclusions and limits of the study: Pairwise subsampling led to the expectation that sequencing depth would affect the degree of clonotype sharing among donors. Sampling was restricted to blood, and TCR repertoires in tissue are likely to differ from TCR repertoires in blood. Because the study included only a small number of donors, the genetic and exposure-history diversity represented was limited.

The donors were healthy, HIV-negative adults with no recently reported acute infections or vaccinations. Every donor was a Caucasian adult living in Nashville, Tennessee, USA. In the unsorted samples, tens of millions of PBMCs were counted, and genomic DNA was extracted using the QIAamp DNA Blood Mini kit. Blood was obtained by leukapheresis, after which PBMCs were separated by Ficoll-Histopaque density gradient centrifugation and cryopreserved in liquid nitrogen vapor phase. Trimming removed 0 bases from V and 6 bases from J; the gene matches leave 6 bases unexplained. Via the germline V gene, CDR1 is KGHSH and CDR2 LQKENI. The CDR3 starts with the cysteine, ends with the phenylalanine, and has 17 residues. Here the CDR3 DNA is all that survives: 51 bases in frame from base 1. To note about this clone: This clone's antigen is unknown. Base-call qualities are not available, and no considerably larger clone is one nucleotide away.

Using the deep immunoSEQ assay, multiplex PCR amplified TCR CDR3 regions from genomic DNA. For each cell subset, the extracted genomic DNA was distributed evenly across all wells of several immunoSEQ 96-well plates, and each plate served as one replicate. For unsorted PBMC, 250 to 350 ng genomic DNA, equal to roughly 32,000 T cell genomes, was loaded into each replicate PCR. Ten immunoSEQ deep assay plates were used to sequence unsorted PBMC genomic DNA. Purified libraries were quantified with a Qubit 3.0 fluorometer, sized on a Bioanalyzer 2100, and re-quantified with the KAPA Library Quantification kit. Every immunoSEQ 96-well plate was sequenced on a separate single-read 150-cycle Illumina NextSeq 550 flow cell. Per the authors' processing: The immunoSEQ output contained only junctional sequences without quality scores, so filtering could not match that applied to full-length reads. Sequences were annotated with PyIR, a Python wrapper for IgBLAST v1.9, and V/J genes and CDR3 were assigned using IMGT germline references. Reads with weak V/J assignments (E-value above 1e-6), missing CDR3, stop codons, out-of-frame junctions, or ambiguous translated residues were removed. V3J clonotypes were defined as sequences sharing the same inferred V gene, J gene, and CDR3 amino acid sequence. To compute the percentage overlap between repertoires, the number of shared unique clonotypes was divided by the size of the smaller repertoire. RTK rarefaction, the Chao1 estimator, and Recon v2.1 estimates of unobserved clonotypes were used to assess repertoire richness. This is the immuneACCESS table as TCRdb keeps it, with only in-frame sequences that have V and J called. A part of the clones is gone; compared with another copy, unresolved V genes explain less than half, and the rest is unexplained. V and J calls plus clone size are reproduced from that table; the DNA served to infer D and trimming. The sample table lists about 490,000 clones, around 73% of them with a count of one. The biggest ten clones account for approximately 12% of the sample.

The chain links TRBV18 with TRBJ2-7; 15 bases in between match TRBD2. This receptor was obtained from a woman between 35 and 50 years old in good health. Some clones in this sample may be carry-over from other donors' samples. The sequencing sample was made of PBMCs. CDR3 region: CASSPPGLAGGLGEQYF. The bases read TGTGCCAGCTCACCACCGGGACTAGCGGGAGGACTCGGCGAGCAGTACTTC.